The 21 T cell receptor beta chains below all came from one sample that was sequenced in a study of T cell responses to AZD1222 COVID-19 vaccine. Sequencing used immunoSEQ multiplex PCR; TCRdb keeps in-frame clones, though not all of them. Of about 120,000 clones in the sample, 80% to 90% are singletons; the top ten hold under 11%. This sample comprised peripheral blood, obtained on day 0 of AZD1222 vaccination. The receptor source for this set is an adult in good health.

The rearrangement uses TRBV30 and TRBJ1-2; D not certain. Germline V gives CDR1 GTSNPN, CDR2 SVGIG (reference sequence). The CDR3 has 10 amino acids. The germline V and J ends were trimmed by 5 bases and 6 bases, with 7 bases remaining between them. CDR3 amino acids: CAWGRNGYTF. The CDR3 DNA reads as TGTGCCTGGGGAAGAAATGGCTACACCTTC. The whole variable domain, remainder taken from reference TRBV30 and TRBJ1-2, is SQTIHQWPATLVQPVGSPLSLECTVEGTSNPNLYWYRQAAGRGLQLLFYSVGIGQISSEVPQNLSASRPQDRQFILSSKKLLLSDSGFYLCAWGRNGYTFGSGTRLTVV.

V usage is TRBV15 and J usage is TRBJ1-1; possible D gene TRBD1, 5 bases. Germline V gene data show CDR1 as LNHNV and CDR2 as YYDKDF (reference sequence). The CDR3 sequence is 14 residues long. V lost 6 bases and J 1 base, leaving 12 bases between the germline ends. CDR3 in amino acids: CATSRSGGNTEAFF. The CDR3 DNA reads TGTGCCACCAGTAGAAGCGGGGGGAACACTGAAGCTTTCTTT.

The chain recombines TRBV28 with TRBJ2-7; D call uncertain. The germline V gene has CDR1 MDHEN and CDR2 SYDVKM. Between the trimmed V and J ends, which lost 6 bases and 1 base, there was a span of 10 bases. This CDR3 is built from 13 residues. The CDR3 sequence is CASRKIASYEQYF. CDR3 bases: TGTGCCAGCAGAAAGATCGCTTCCTACGAGCAGTACTTC.

This chain uses TRBV27 with TRBJ1-1, with a tentative D call TRBD1 (5 bases). The V gene's germline CDR1 is MNHEY and CDR2 SMNVEV (reference sequence). The CDR3 extends over 14 amino acids. V was cut by 4 bases and J by 2 bases, with 11 bases left in between. The CDR3 nucleotides are TGTGCCAGCAGTTGGGGGGGGGAAAACACTGAAGCTTTCTTT. Translation: CASSWGGENTEAFF.

The chain carries TRBV5-4 and TRBJ1-2, with 9 bases lining up with TRBD1. Germline V CDR1 and CDR2: SGHNT, YYREEE (reference sequence). The CDR3 spans 14 residues. The V segment lost 4 bases and the J segment 6 bases; nucleotides outside the gene matches: 7. This CDR3 is CASSETTGGHGYTF. The CDR3 DNA is TGTGCCAGCAGCGAGACTACAGGGGGCCATGGCTACACCTTC.

The chain uses TRBV2 and TRBJ1-1, with D possibly matching TRBD1 (6 bases). CDR1 and CDR2 (germline): SNHLY, FYNNEI. Trimming removed 3 bases at V and 3 bases at J, with 11 bases between. CDR3 length equals 14 residues. The DNA of the CDR3 is TGTGCCAGCAGTGAGCAGGGGATGCACACTGAAGCTTTCTTT. Its protein product is CASSEQGMHTEAFF. Drawing the rest from reference TRBV2 and TRBJ1-1, the complete variable domain is EPEVTQTPSHQVTQMGQEVILRCVPISNHLYFYWYRQILGQKVEFLVSFYNNEISEKSEIFDDQFSVERPDGSNFTLKIRSTKLEDSAMYFCASSEQGMHTEAFFGQGTRLTVV.

This sequence joins TRBV27 and TRBJ1-1; D unresolved. CDR3 length: 14 amino acids. CDR1 is MNHEY, CDR2 SMNVEV, per germline (reference sequence). Trimming shortened V by 5 bases and J by 1 base, and 11 bases separated the two germline ends. CDR3 in amino acids: CASSPWASNTEAFF. CDR3 DNA: TGTGCCAGCAGTCCCTGGGCCTCGAACACTGAAGCTTTCTTT.

For the CDR3, the DNA is TGTGCCAGCAGCCTTTCGGACGAGCAGTACTTC. Translated: CASSLSDEQYF. The J gene is TRBJ2-7, the V gene TRBV7-9, with unresolved D. V was trimmed by 5 bases and J by 5 bases, leaving 7 bases between them. Germline V lookup: CDR1 SEHNR, CDR2 FQNEAQ (reference sequence). This CDR3 contains 11 residues.

This clone was observed once. The CDR3 DNA is TGTGCCAGCAGTTCAACCGCCTGGGGAGGCTACACCTTC. Amino acid sequence: CASSSTAWGGYTF. The chain recombines TRBV12-3 or TRBV12-4 with TRBJ1-2; D unclear. With 4 bases removed from V and 8 bases from J, the gap between germline ends came to 14 bases. The CDR3 contains 13 residues.

The rearrangement joins TRBV27 to TRBJ2-7, with unresolved D. Germline V gene sequence: CDR1 MNHEY, CDR2 SMNVEV (reference sequence). V was pared by 3 bases and J by 3 bases, with 9 bases between. The CDR3 extends over 13 amino acids. CDR3 DNA sequence: TGTGCCAGCAGTTTCGCACCCCACTACGAGCAGTACTTC. Translating gives CASSFAPHYEQYF.

This chain uses TRBV6-5 with TRBJ2-3; D is uncertain. The CDR3 length is 11 residues. The V gene lost 10 bases and the J gene lost 2 bases, with 7 bases spanning the gap. Germline V gene sequence: CDR1 MNHEY, CDR2 SVGAGI. CDR3 sequence (DNA): TGTGCCACGGCACTCACAGATACGCAGTATTTT. Protein sequence: CATALTDTQYF.

The count of this clone is one. This chain connects TRBV4-1 to TRBJ2-1, with D unresolved. The CDR3 covers 17 residues. V was shortened by 0 bases and J by 8 bases, with 20 bases between the two germline ends. In germline, CDR1 is MGHRA, CDR2 YSYEKL. CDR3 coding DNA: TGCGCCAGCAGCCAAGATCGTCATCATGGCTCGGCGGATGAGCAGTTCTTC. This codes for CASSQDRHHGSADEQFF.

This clone was detected only a few times. The V gene is TRBV5-1, the J gene TRBJ2-1, with no clear D. The CDR3 consists of 15 residues. Per germline, CDR1 SGHRS and CDR2 YFSETQ. Trimming removed 0 bases from V and 0 bases from J, with 7 bases in between. CDR3 in DNA: TGCGCCAGCAGCTTGGACTCTAGCTCCTACAATGAGCAGTTCTTC. This sequence encodes CASSLDSSSYNEQFF.

The genes are TRBV18 and TRBJ1-1, with 9 bases identical to TRBD1. CDR3 length: 15 residues. CDR1 and CDR2 from the germline V gene are KGHSH and LQKENI. The ends lost 6 bases at V and 4 bases at J; junction bases unmatched: 9. The CDR3 DNA is TGTGCCAGCTCCCGAGAACAGGGGGCAGGCACTGAAGCTTTCTTT. It is translated as CASSREQGAGTEAFF.

The chain combines TRBV18 with TRBJ2-3; 7 bases match TRBD2. Per germline, CDR1 KGHSH and CDR2 LQKENI. The trim removed 0 bases at V and 1 base at J, leaving 4 bases unmatched. The CDR3 is 16 amino acids. This CDR3 is CASSPPGGDGTDTQYF. CDR3 bases: TGTGCCAGCTCACCACCGGGAGGGGATGGCACAGATACGCAGTATTTT.

The CDR3 is CASGLGQPLSPLHF. CDR3 in DNA: TGTGCCAGCGGGTTGGGGCAGCCACTTTCACCCCTCCACTTT. The chain employs TRBV28 and TRBJ1-6, with D perhaps matching TRBD1 (5 bases). Trimming took off 8 bases at V and 9 bases at J, with 17 bases between the two ends. The CDR3 length is 14 residues. Germline-derived CDR1 and CDR2 are MDHEN and SYDVKM.

CDR3 region: CASSIVPGVVDEQYF. In DNA form, the CDR3 reads TGTGCCAGTAGTATAGTCCCGGGAGTGGTGGACGAGCAGTACTTC. The chain uses TRBV19 and TRBJ2-7; a possible D gene is TRBD2 (6 bases). The CDR3 has 15 amino acids. Germline V gives CDR1 LNHDA, CDR2 SQIVND (reference sequence). V was pared by 1 base and J by 5 bases, with 15 bases between.

This chain joins TRBV5-6 and TRBJ2-5; TRBD1 matches 7 bases. With 4 bases clipped from V and 2 bases from J, the junction kept 8 bases outside the gene matches. CDR1 is SGHDT and CDR2 is YYEEEE in the germline V gene. CDR3 length equals 15 residues. Written as DNA, the CDR3 is TGTGCCAGCAGCGTCGGACAGGTCGGACAAGAGACCCAGTACTTC. Translation: CASSVGQVGQETQYF. Full variable domain (outside the CDR3, taken from reference TRBV5-6 and TRBJ2-5): DAGVTQSPTHLIKTRGQQVTLRCSPKSGHDTVSWYQQALGQGPQFIFQYYEEEERQRGNFPDRFSGHQFPNYSSELNVNALLLGDSALYLCASSVGQVGQETQYFGPGTRLLVL.

The J gene is TRBJ2-1, the V gene TRBV30, with D perhaps being TRBD1 or TRBD2 (6 bases each). V was trimmed by 2 bases and J by 8 bases, leaving 25 bases between them. Germline loops: CDR1 GTSNPN, CDR2 SVGIG (reference sequence). The CDR3 extends over 17 amino acids. The DNA of the CDR3 is TGTGCCTGGAGTTCACGAGATAGTGGGGGGCTTGAGGATGAGCAGTTCTTC. It codes for CAWSSRDSGGLEDEQFF.

The chain employs TRBV19 and TRBJ2-1; D is perhaps TRBD1 (7 bases). Germline values: CDR1 LNHDA, CDR2 SQIVND (reference sequence). The CDR3 contains 19 residues. The V gene lost 7 bases and the J gene lost 0 bases, with 25 bases spanning the gap. The CDR3 DNA follows: TGTGCCAGTACTTCGAGGGGGACAGCCCTCGGGGGCTCCTACAATGAGCAGTTCTTC. This gives the protein CASTSRGTALGGSYNEQFF.

The chain recombines TRBV10-3 with TRBJ1-2; 7 bases match TRBD1. Germline-derived CDR1 and CDR2 are ENHRY and SYGVKD. The CDR3 is 15 amino acids. The ends lost 0 bases at V and 6 bases at J; junction bases unmatched: 7. This chain's CDR3 is CAISESETGIDGYTF. The CDR3 coding sequence is TGTGCCATCAGTGAGTCGGAGACAGGGATCGATGGCTACACCTTC.